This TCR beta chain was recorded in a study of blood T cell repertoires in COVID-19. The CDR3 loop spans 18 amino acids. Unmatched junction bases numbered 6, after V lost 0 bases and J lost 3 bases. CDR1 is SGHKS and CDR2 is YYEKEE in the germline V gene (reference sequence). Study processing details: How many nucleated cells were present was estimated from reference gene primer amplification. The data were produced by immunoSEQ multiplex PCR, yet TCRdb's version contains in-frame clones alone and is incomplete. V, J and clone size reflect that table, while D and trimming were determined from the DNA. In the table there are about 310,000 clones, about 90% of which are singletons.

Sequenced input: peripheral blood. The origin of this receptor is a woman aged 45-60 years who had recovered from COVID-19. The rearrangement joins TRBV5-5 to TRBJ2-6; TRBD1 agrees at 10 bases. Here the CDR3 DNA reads TGTGCCAGCAGCTTGGACCCCGGGACAGGGGTTGGGGCCAACGTCCTGACTTTC. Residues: CASSLDPGTGVGANVLTF.